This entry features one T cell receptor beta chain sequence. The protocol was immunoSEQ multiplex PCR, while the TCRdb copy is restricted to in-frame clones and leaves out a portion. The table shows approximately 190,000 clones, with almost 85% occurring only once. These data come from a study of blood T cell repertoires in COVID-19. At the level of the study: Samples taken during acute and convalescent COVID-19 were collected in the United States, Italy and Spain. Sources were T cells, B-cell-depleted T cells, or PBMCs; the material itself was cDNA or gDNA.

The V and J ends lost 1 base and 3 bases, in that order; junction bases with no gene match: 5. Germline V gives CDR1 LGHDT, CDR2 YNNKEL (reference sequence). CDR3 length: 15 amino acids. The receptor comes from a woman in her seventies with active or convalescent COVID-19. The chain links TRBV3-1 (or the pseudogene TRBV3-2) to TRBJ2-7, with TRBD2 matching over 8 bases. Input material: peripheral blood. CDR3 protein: CASSQGAGVHYEQYF. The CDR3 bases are TGTGCCAGCAGCCAAGGAGCGGGAGTCCACTACGAGCAGTACTTC.